The following is a TCR beta chain sequence with its context. Its antigen is still unknown. The junction does not match germline at one end; this may be a read error. The sample comes from a study of T cell clonotyping in hematopoietic cell transplantation. Overall study findings and caveats: Higher Inverse Simpson Index values in graft donor and pretransplant recipient predicted broader posttransplant TCR diversity. Recipient TCR diversity dropped after transplant; expanded clonotypes rose from day 30 to 180.

Produced via immunoSEQ multiplex PCR; TCRdb's table is partial and in-frame only. The sample lists more than 15,000 clones; roughly 88% were seen once. Germline CDR1 is LGHNT and CDR2 is FRNRAP. The CDR3 is 12 amino acids. The V call is TRBV12-5, the J call TRBJ2-1; tentative D call: TRBD1 (6 bases). Sequenced material: peripheral blood mononuclear cells. This sequence originates from a woman between 40 and 55 years old in good health. Some clones in this sample may be carry-over from other donors' samples. This chain's CDR3 is CARSLTGNEEFF. CDR3 bases: TGTGCTAGGTCCCTCACAGGGAATGAGGAGTTCTTC. Filled out from reference TRBV12-5 and TRBJ2-1, the complete variable domain reads DARVTQTPRHKVTEMGQEVTMRCQPILGHNTVFWYRQTMMQGLELLAYFRNRAPLDDSGMPKDRFSAEMPDATLATLKIQPSEPRDSAVYFCARSLTGNEEFFGPGTRLTVL.